The clone carrying this TCR beta chain was seen just once. This entry belongs to a study of T cells in narcolepsy. Produced via immunoSEQ multiplex PCR; TCRdb's table is partial and in-frame only. The table lists more than 8,000 clones, approximately 70% of them singletons, with over 20% in the top ten. The CDR3 consists of 15 residues. Germline assignment: CDR1 SEHNR and CDR2 FQNEAQ (reference sequence). The V and J ends lost 5 bases and 0 bases respectively, with 13 bases between them. The receptor comes from a human donor with narcolepsy. The sample taken for sequencing was CD45RA- memory CD8+ T cells from PBMCs. This chain uses TRBV7-9 with TRBJ1-1; no firm D call. This CDR3 reads CASSLDGHLNTEAFF. CDR3 DNA sequence: TGTGCCAGCAGCCTAGATGGTCACCTGAACACTGAAGCTTTCTTT.